This TCR beta chain was profiled in a study of CD8+ T cells in alopecia areata. Germline CDR1 is GTSNPN and CDR2 is SVGIG (reference sequence). The length of the CDR3 is 14 residues. Trimming cost V 0 bases and J 2 bases, with 10 bases left between them. Sampling of alopecia areata patients yielded lesional scalp punch biopsies as well as peripheral blood. RNA was isolated and reverse transcribed to cDNA, the sequencing template. Measured with immunoSEQ multiplex PCR; TCRdb has only the in-frame clones, and not every one. The sample shows a few hundred thousand clones, about 68% of them seen only once.

Sequencing used CD4+ T cells sorted from blood, obtained at week 0. The TCR originated in a human donor with alopecia areata. V gene TRBV30 combines with J gene TRBJ2-5, with D perhaps matching TRBD1 (5 bases). In DNA form, the CDR3 reads TGTGCCTGGAGTGTGGGGCAGGTACAAGAGACCCAGTACTTC. As protein: CAWSVGQVQETQYF.